This T cell receptor beta chain originates from a study of CD8 T cells in ankylosing spondylitis. Study-wide findings and caveats: Prior literature has documented some motif variants in synovial fluid and blood from reactive arthritis. Made up of under ten highly homologous variants, a TCR beta motif appeared characteristic of ankylosing spondylitis blood.

Germline CDR1 reads KGHDR; CDR2 reads SFDVKD. The J segment lost 7 bases and the V segment lost 0 bases, leaving 0 bases of the junction unmatched. The CDR3 has 14 residues. MiXCR was run by TCRdb on the 5' RACE reads, yielding one entry per CDR3 protein. The sample yields about 90,000 distinct CDR3 sequences, more than 8.5% seen once. A few counts support this clonotype. Its antigen is unknown. The chain carries TRBV24-1 and TRBJ2-2; 8 positions match TRBD2. This receptor was identified in a male donor with ankylosing spondylitis. Sequenced material: blood, either unsorted or a sorted T cell fraction (not recorded which). The CDR3 coding sequence is TGTGCCACCAGTGATTTGACTAGCGGCGGGGAGCTGTTTTTT. Translation gives CATSDLTSGGELFF.